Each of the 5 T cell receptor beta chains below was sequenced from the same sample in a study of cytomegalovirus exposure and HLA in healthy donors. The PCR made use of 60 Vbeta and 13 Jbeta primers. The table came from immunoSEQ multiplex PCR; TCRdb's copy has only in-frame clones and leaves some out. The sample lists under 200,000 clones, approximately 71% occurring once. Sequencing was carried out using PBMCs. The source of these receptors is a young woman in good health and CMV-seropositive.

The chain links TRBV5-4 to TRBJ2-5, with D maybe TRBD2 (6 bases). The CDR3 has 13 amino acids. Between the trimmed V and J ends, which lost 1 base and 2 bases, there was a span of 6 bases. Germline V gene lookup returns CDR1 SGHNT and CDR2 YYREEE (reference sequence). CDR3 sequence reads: CASSLRGQETQYF. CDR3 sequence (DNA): TGTGCCAGCAGCTTGCGGGGGCAAGAGACCCAGTACTTC.

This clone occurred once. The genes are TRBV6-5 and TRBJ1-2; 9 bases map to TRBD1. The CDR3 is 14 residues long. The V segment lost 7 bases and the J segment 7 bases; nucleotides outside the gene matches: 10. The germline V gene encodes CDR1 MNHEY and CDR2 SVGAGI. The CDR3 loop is CASNTGTGKSGYTF. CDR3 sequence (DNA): TGTGCCAGCAACACCGGGACAGGGAAAAGTGGCTACACCTTC.

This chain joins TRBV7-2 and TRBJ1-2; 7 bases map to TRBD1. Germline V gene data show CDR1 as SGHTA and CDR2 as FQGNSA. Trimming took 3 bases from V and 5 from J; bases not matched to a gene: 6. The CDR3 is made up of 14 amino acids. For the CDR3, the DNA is TGTGCCAGCAGCTTCGGACAGGCCTTTTATGGCTACACCTTC. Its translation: CASSFGQAFYGYTF.

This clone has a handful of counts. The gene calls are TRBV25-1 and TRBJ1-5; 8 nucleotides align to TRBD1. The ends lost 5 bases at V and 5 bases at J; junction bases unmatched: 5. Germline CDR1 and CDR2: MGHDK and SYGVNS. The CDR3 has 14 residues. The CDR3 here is CASSTTGEHQPQHF. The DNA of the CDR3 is TGTGCCAGCAGTACGACAGGGGAACATCAGCCCCAGCATTTT.

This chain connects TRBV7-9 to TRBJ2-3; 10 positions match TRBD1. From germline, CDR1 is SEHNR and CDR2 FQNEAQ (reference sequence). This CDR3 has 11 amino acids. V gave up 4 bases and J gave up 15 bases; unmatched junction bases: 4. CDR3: CASSYRDRGYF. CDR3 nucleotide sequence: TGTGCCAGCAGCTACCGGGACAGGGGCTATTTT.